This T cell receptor beta chain was observed in a study of tumor-infiltrating lymphocytes in localized non-small cell lung cancer. Study-level points and caveats: Not all patients were TCR sequenced, owing to tissue quantity. Each assay used a separate piece of the same tissue. No T-cell fraction difference was seen between IM1 and IM2 tumors.

The assay was immunoSEQ multiplex PCR, and TCRdb's table has in-frame clones only and misses some. The sample lists more than 10,000 clones; approximately 83% were seen once. This clone was seen more than once but under ten times. The antigen is unknown. CDR3 length: 17 amino acids. Trimming stripped 7 bases from V and 3 bases from J, with 24 bases between. The germline V gene encodes CDR1 SNHLY and CDR2 FYNNEI. The specimen was uninvolved lung tissue not adjacent to the tumor. The source is a human donor with non-small cell lung cancer. The chain uses TRBV2 and TRBJ1-2; D possibly corresponds to TRBD1 (5 bases). The CDR3 sequence is CASKGLGTSGEHYGYTF. In nucleotides, the CDR3 is TGTGCCAGCAAAGGTCTCGGGACTTCGGGGGAGCACTATGGCTACACCTTC.